This T cell receptor (beta chain) was identified in a study of Ad26.COV2.S vaccination and SARS-CoV-2 variants. About the research overall: Among those in the COV1001 Ad26.COV2.S trial arm was the donor.

CDR1 and CDR2 from the germline V gene are MNHEY and SVGAGI. After removal of 7 bases from V and 3 bases from J, the junction contained 6 bases not matched to a gene. This CDR3 spans 14 amino acids. Assay: immunoSEQ multiplex PCR; the TCRdb copy retains only in-frame clones and omits some. Of around 450,000 clones in the sample, 89% are singletons; the top ten hold 1.5% to 2%. The treatment here: roughly 18 received Ad26.COV2.S at low or high dose, single or two shots; 5 received placebo; per-sample allocation not given. Following the first vaccine or placebo injection, samples were taken on day 63. Spike of the Wuhan-strain SARS-CoV-2 was expressed by an Ad26 vector, which formed the vaccine.

The receptor's source is a person aged 18 to 59 who received the Ad26.COV2.S COVID-19 vaccine or a placebo. Here the sequenced sample was peripheral blood, taken in a trial of Ad26.COV2.S vaccine versus placebo. The rearrangement uses TRBV6-5 and TRBJ2-7, with TRBD1 matching over 10 bases. The CDR3 reads CASTVWDRGYEQYF. CDR3 bases: TGTGCCAGCACCGTATGGGACAGGGGCTACGAGCAGTACTTC.